The 21 T cell receptor beta chains presented below share a single source sample, sequenced in a study of beta chain features in type 1 diabetes. As every portion of the isolated RNA was reverse transcribed, the sequencing read expressed TCRB transcripts. Only in-frame clones appear in the TCRdb table, and some are missing; sequencing was by immunoSEQ multiplex PCR. Altogether over 700,000 clones are present, 15% to 20% being singletons, with the ten largest covering 0.02% to 0.03%. Sequenced material: naive CD4+ T cells from blood. These TCRs come from a young woman in good health.

This clone was counted a few times. The chain has TRBV10-3 and TRBJ2-2, with a tentative D call TRBD2 (7 bases). CDR1 is ENHRY and CDR2 is SYGVKD in the germline V gene. Trimming pared 10 bases from V and 7 bases from J, leaving 19 bases between. This CDR3 region has 14 residues. Here the CDR3 reads CATSVRGADGELFF. CDR3 sequence (DNA): TGTGCCACCTCCGTTCGGGGGGCTGACGGGGAGCTGTTTTTT.

V gene TRBV11-2 combines with J gene TRBJ1-2, with D hard to call. Trimming shortened V by 1 base and J by 7 bases, and 10 bases separated the two germline ends. The CDR3 consists of 13 residues. CDR1 and CDR2 (germline): SGHAT, FQNNGV. This CDR3 reads CASSLATGSGYTF. CDR3 coding DNA: TGTGCCAGCAGCTTAGCCACGGGGTCTGGCTACACCTTC.

To note about this clone: Other DNA sequences within the sample encode an identical CDR3. This CDR3 reads CATSRDTGELFF. DNA for the CDR3: TGTGCCACCAGCAGAGATACCGGGGAGCTGTTTTTT. This rearrangement joins TRBV15 to TRBJ2-2; D uncertain. This CDR3 comprises 12 residues. V was trimmed by 0 bases and J by 5 bases, leaving 1 base between them. Germline V gene lookup returns CDR1 LNHNV and CDR2 YYDKDF (reference sequence).

The table lists this clone with a few counts. This sequence joins TRBV6-5 and TRBJ1-1; D gene uncertain. Germline V gene data show CDR1 as MNHEY and CDR2 as SVGAGI. The CDR3 totals 15 residues. Trimming took off 0 bases at V and 0 bases at J, with 8 bases between the two ends. CDR3 nucleotide sequence: TGTGCCAGCAGTTACTCGTTTGGGGTGAACACTGAAGCTTTCTTT. The encoded protein is CASSYSFGVNTEAFF.

The chain uses TRBV6-5 and TRBJ1-2; D is possibly TRBD1 (6 bases). The V gene's germline CDR1 is MNHEY and CDR2 SVGAGI. The CDR3 has 15 residues. Trimming pared 1 base from V and 8 bases from J, leaving 17 bases between. The CDR3 sequence is CASSYLKTGIDGYTF. CDR3 DNA sequence: TGTGCCAGCAGTTACTTGAAAACAGGGATCGACGGCTACACCTTC.

The chain uses TRBV19 and TRBJ2-5; D is ambiguous. CDR3 size: 14 residues. V was clipped by 5 bases and J by 2 bases, with 12 bases between them. The V gene's germline CDR1 is LNHDA and CDR2 SQIVND (reference sequence). CDR3 sequence: CASSSNRPQETQYF. In nucleotides, the CDR3 is TGTGCCAGTAGTTCGAATCGACCTCAAGAGACCCAGTACTTC.

V and J are TRBV5-4 and TRBJ1-2; maybe TRBD1 (6 bases). The germline CDR1 and CDR2 sequences are SGHNT and YYREEE (reference sequence). The CDR3 extends over 17 amino acids. Trimming stripped 1 base from V and 8 bases from J, with 24 bases between. CDR3 in amino acids: CASSLIHRAGVSAGYTF. CDR3 nucleotide sequence: TGTGCCAGCAGCTTGATCCACCGAGCAGGGGTTTCCGCGGGCTACACCTTC.

This sequence joins TRBV7-3 and TRBJ2-3; D perhaps matches TRBD2 (6 bases). CDR3 length equals 14 residues. The germline V gene encodes CDR1 SGHTA and CDR2 FQGTGA. V shed 5 bases and J shed 0 bases, with 9 bases lying between them. CDR3 nucleotide sequence: TGTGCCAGCAGCCAGAGCGGGAGCACAGATACGCAGTATTTT. Its protein is CASSQSGSTDTQYF.

The V call is TRBV5-5, the J call TRBJ2-3; possibly TRBD2 for D (6 bases). Germline V lookup: CDR1 SGHKS, CDR2 YYEKEE (reference sequence). Trimming removed 3 bases at V and 4 bases at J, with 15 bases between. The CDR3 extends over 15 amino acids. CDR3 loop: CASSWVSGSADTQYF. In nucleotides, the CDR3 is TGTGCCAGCAGCTGGGTTAGCGGATCGGCAGATACGCAGTATTTT. The whole variable domain, remainder taken from reference TRBV5-5 and TRBJ2-3, is DAGVTQSPTHLIKTRGQQVTLRCSPISGHKSVSWYQQVLGQGPQFIFQYYEKEERGRGNFPDRFSARQFPNYSSELNVNALLLGDSALYLCASSWVSGSADTQYFGPGTRLTVL.

The chain combines TRBV28 with TRBJ2-7; the match to TRBD1 covers 9 bases. The V segment lost 2 bases and the J segment 2 bases; nucleotides outside the gene matches: 7. Germline values: CDR1 MDHEN, CDR2 SYDVKM. The CDR3 runs to 16 residues. Here the CDR3 reads CASSLIQGAGAYEQYF. As DNA, the CDR3 is TGTGCCAGCAGTTTAATACAGGGGGCAGGAGCCTACGAGCAGTACTTC.

This clone was detected only a few times. The chain recombines TRBV29-1 with TRBJ2-1; 8 bases match TRBD2. The CDR3 sequence is 14 residues long. Germline trimming cut 4 bases from V and 8 bases from J; bases unmatched to any gene: 10. The germline V gene encodes CDR1 SQVTM and CDR2 ANQGSEA. Written as DNA, the CDR3 is TGCAGCGTTGTTGGCGGGAGGATGTTCGATGAGCAGTTCTTC. As protein: CSVVGGRMFDEQFF.

The chain combines TRBV28 with TRBJ2-7; D gene ambiguous. V lost 4 bases to trimming and J lost 4 bases, with 8 bases between them. Per germline, CDR1 MDHEN and CDR2 SYDVKM. The CDR3 has 12 residues. The chain's CDR3 is CASSSNGYEQYF. Here the CDR3 DNA reads TGTGCCAGCAGTTCTAATGGGTACGAGCAGTACTTC.

Regarding this clone: Other DNA sequences in this specimen translate into the identical CDR3. The genes are TRBV5-1 and TRBJ2-5, with D uncertain. V was cut by 0 bases and J by 2 bases, with 5 bases left in between. The CDR3 consists of 13 residues. Germline V gene sequence: CDR1 SGHRS, CDR2 YFSETQ. CDR3 DNA sequence: TGCGCCAGCAGCTTGGGGGGACAAGAGACCCAGTACTTC. It encodes CASSLGGQETQYF.

The V call is TRBV28, the J call TRBJ2-7; 10 nucleotides align to TRBD2. Per the germline V gene, CDR1 is MDHEN and CDR2 is SYDVKM. V was clipped by 7 bases and J by 4 bases; unmatched bases: 4. The CDR3 spans 13 residues. CDR3 nucleotides: TGTGCCAGCACTGGAGCGGGAGGGTACGAGCAGTACTTC. This translates into CASTGAGGYEQYF.

The genes are TRBV11-2 and TRBJ1-1; tentative D call: TRBD1 (5 bases). The germline V gene has CDR1 SGHAT and CDR2 FQNNGV. V shed 1 base and J shed 1 base, with 10 bases lying between them. CDR3 size: 15 residues. The CDR3 loop is CASSLGRGQNTEAFF. The CDR3 region has the DNA TGTGCCAGCAGCTTAGGGAGAGGACAGAACACTGAAGCTTTCTTT.

This clone was counted only a few times. The chain employs TRBV29-1 and TRBJ1-1; the D is unclear. Germline V CDR1 and CDR2: SQVTM, ANQGSEA. V lost 1 base and J 1 base, leaving 13 bases between the germline ends. The CDR3 is 15 amino acids. CDR3 nucleotide sequence: TGCAGCGTTGAAGTTCGCGGGCGGGGGAACACTGAAGCTTTCTTT. Amino acid sequence: CSVEVRGRGNTEAFF. Variable domain in full (rest from reference TRBV29-1 and TRBJ1-1): SAVISQKPSRDICQRGTSLTIQCQVDSQVTMMFWYRQQPGQSLTLIATANQGSEATYESGFVIDKFPISRPNLTFSTLTVSNMSPEDSSIYLCSVEVRGRGNTEAFFGQGTRLTVV.

This clone was seen a handful of times. The chain combines TRBV18 with TRBJ2-5; no clear D gene. Trimming stripped 5 bases from V and 2 bases from J, with 15 bases between. The CDR3 is 15 amino acids. Germline V CDR1 and CDR2: KGHSH, LQKENI. The CDR3 loop reads CASSSNARRQETQYF. For the CDR3, the DNA is TGTGCCAGCTCATCTAACGCACGGAGACAAGAGACCCAGTACTTC.

The rearrangement links TRBV21-1 to TRBJ2-7; the table assigns TRBD2, which was not confirmed against the DNA. TRBV21-1 is a documented pseudogene. The CDR3 contains 16 residues. CDR3 amino acids: CASSKGASGRSYEQYF. In DNA form, the CDR3 reads TGTGCCAGCAGCAAAGGGGCAAGCGGGAGATCGTACGAGCAGTACTTC.

The chain employs TRBV28 and TRBJ1-4, with 7 bases lining up with TRBD1. Germline CDR1 is MDHEN and CDR2 is SYDVKM. This CDR3 is 14 amino acids long. Losses at the gene ends were 6 bases for V and 7 bases for J; bases not matched to a gene: 8. CDR3 sequence: CASRTGDRREKLFF. CDR3 DNA sequence: TGTGCCAGCAGAACAGGGGACCGACGTGAAAAACTGTTTTTT. Complete variable domain (other parts from reference TRBV28 and TRBJ1-4): DVKVTQSSRYLVKRTGEKVFLECVQDMDHENMFWYRQDPGLGLRLIYFSYDVKMKEKGDIPEGYSVSREKKERFSLILESASTNQTSMYLCASRTGDRREKLFFGSGTQLSVL.

This clone was seen a handful of times. The chain links TRBV5-1 to TRBJ2-7, with D perhaps being TRBD1 or TRBD2 (5 bases each). Per germline, CDR1 SGHRS and CDR2 YFSETQ. The ends were cut back, 8 bases at V and 7 bases at J, with 19 bases in the middle. The CDR3 runs 13 residues. CDR3 amino acids: CASSRDGFVEQYF. For the CDR3, the DNA is TGCGCCAGTTCCCGGGACGGGTTCGTGGAGCAGTACTTC. The full variable domain, with the rest looked up from reference TRBV5-1 and TRBJ2-7, is KAGVTQTPRYLIKTRGQQVTLSCSPISGHRSVSWYQQTPGQGLQFLFEYFSETQRNKGNFPGRFSGRQFSNSRSEMNVSTLELGDSALYLCASSRDGFVEQYFGPGTRLTVT.

A few counts support this clone. Other DNA sequences in the sample encode the same CDR3. The CDR3: CASSGQGGTGELFF. As DNA, the CDR3 is TGTGCCAGCAGCGGACAGGGTGGCACCGGGGAGCTGTTTTTT. V usage is TRBV7-3 and J usage is TRBJ2-2; 8 bases match TRBD1. CDR1 is SGHTA and CDR2 is FQGTGA in the germline V gene. J lost 4 bases, V lost 5 bases, and 3 bases had no gene match. This CDR3 spans 14 amino acids.